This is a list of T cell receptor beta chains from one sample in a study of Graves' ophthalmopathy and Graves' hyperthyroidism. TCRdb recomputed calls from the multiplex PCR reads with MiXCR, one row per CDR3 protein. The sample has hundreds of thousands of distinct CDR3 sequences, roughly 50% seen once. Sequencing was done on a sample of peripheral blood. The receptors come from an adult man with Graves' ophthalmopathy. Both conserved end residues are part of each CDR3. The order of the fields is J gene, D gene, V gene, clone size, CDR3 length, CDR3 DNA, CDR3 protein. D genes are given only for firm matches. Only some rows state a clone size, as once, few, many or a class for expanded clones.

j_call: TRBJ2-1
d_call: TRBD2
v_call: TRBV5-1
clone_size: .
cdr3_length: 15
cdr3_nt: TGCGCCAGCAGTGCACTAGCGGGGGGGTACAATGAGCAGTTCTTC
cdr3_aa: CASSALAGGYNEQFF

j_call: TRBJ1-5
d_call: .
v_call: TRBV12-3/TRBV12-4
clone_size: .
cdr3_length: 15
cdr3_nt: TGTGCCAGCACCCAAGGTGGAGCGGGCAATCAGCCCCAGCATTTT
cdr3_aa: CASTQGGAGNQPQHF

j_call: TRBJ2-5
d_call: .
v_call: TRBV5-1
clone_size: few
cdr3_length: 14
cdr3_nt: TGCGCCAGCAGCTTGGGTGCTACTCAAGAGACCCAGTACTTC
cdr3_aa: CASSLGATQETQYF

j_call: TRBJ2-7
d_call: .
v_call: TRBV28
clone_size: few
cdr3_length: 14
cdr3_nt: TGTGCCAGCAGTTTTGGGGAAACTCCCTACGAGCAGTACTTC
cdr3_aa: CASSFGETPYEQYF

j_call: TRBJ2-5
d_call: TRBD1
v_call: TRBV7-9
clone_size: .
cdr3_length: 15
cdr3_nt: TGTGCCAGCAGCAATGGACAGGAATACGAAGAGACCCAGTACTTC
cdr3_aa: CASSNGQEYEETQYF

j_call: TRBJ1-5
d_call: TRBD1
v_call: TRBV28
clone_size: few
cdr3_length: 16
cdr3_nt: TGTGCCAGCGGAACTGACAGGGTACAGAGCAATCAGCCCCAGCATTTT
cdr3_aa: CASGTDRVQSNQPQHF

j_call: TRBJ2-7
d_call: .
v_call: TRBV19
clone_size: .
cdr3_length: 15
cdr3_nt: TGTGCCAGTAGTATGATCGTCCAGGGCTCCTACGAGCAGTACTTC
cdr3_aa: CASSMIVQGSYEQYF

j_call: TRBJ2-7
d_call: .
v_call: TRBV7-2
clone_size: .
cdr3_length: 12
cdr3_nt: TGTGCCAGCAGCCTAGTAGCGTACGGGCAGTACTTC
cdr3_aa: CASSLVAYGQYF

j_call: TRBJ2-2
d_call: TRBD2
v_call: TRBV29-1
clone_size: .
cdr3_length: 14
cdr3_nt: TGCAGCGGACTAGCGGGTATGAACACCGGGGAGCTGTTTTTT
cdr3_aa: CSGLAGMNTGELFF

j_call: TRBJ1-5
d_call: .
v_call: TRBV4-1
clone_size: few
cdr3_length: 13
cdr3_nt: TGCGCCAGCAGCCAACCGGGCAATCAGCCCCAGCATTTT
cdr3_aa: CASSQPGNQPQHF

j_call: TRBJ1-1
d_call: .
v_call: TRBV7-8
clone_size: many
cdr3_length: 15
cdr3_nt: TGTGCCAGCAGCTTCTCTACAGGGTCGAACACTGAAGCTTTCTTT
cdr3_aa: CASSFSTGSNTEAFF

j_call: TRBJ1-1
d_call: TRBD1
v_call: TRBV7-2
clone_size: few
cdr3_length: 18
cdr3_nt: TGTGCCAGCAGCTCACAGCGTCCCGGGACAGGGAGGAACACTGAAGCTTTCTTT
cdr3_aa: CASSSQRPGTGRNTEAFF

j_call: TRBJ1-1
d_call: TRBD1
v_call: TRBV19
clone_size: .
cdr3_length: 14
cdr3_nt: TGTGCCAATATCACTCCGGGACAGGGCCCTGAAGCTTTCTTT
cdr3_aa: CANITPGQGPEAFF

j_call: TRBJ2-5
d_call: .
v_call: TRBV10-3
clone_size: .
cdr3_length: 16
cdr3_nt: TGTGCCATCAGTGAGGACGGGACTCCTGGGAAAGAGACCCAGTACTTC
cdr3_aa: CAISEDGTPGKETQYF

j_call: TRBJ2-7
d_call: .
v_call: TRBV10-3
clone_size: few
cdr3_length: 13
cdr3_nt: TGTGCCATCCAGACAGGTCAAACCTACGAGCAGTACTTC
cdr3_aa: CAIQTGQTYEQYF

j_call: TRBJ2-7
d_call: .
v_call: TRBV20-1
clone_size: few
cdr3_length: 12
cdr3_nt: TGCAGTCCCAGTAACACGGGGAGGGAGCAGTACTTC
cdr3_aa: CSPSNTGREQYF

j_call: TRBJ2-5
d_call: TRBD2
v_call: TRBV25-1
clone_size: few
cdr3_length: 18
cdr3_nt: TGTGCCAGCAGTCAATACCCAAGGGCTAGCGGGAGCAAAGAGACCCAGTACTTC
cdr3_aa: CASSQYPRASGSKETQYF

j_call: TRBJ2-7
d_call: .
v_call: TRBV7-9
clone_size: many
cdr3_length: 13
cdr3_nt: TGTGCCAGCCACCGGGACACCCTCGGCGAGCAGTACTTC
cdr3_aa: CASHRDTLGEQYF

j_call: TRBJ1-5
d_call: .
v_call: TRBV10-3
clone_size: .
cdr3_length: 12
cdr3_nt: TGTGCCATCAGTGATTTCGGGCAGCCCCAGCATTTT
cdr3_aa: CAISDFGQPQHF

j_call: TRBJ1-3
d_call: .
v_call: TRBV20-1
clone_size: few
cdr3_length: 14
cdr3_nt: TGCAGTGCTAGTGGGCGTTTCTCTGGAAACACCATATATTTT
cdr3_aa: CSASGRFSGNTIYF

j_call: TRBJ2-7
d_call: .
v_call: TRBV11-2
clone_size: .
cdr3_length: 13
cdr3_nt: TGTGCCAGCAGCTTAACTACCGGCTACGAGCAGTACTTC
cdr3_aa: CASSLTTGYEQYF

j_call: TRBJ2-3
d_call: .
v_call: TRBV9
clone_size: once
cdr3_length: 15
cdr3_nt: TGTGCCAGCAGCGTTGCGGGACGTCCCACAGATACGCAGTATTTT
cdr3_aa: CASSVAGRPTDTQYF

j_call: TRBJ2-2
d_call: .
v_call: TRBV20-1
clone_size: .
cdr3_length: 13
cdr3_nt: TGCAGTGCTAGAAATCAGGGTACCGGGGAGCTGTTTTTT
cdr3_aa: CSARNQGTGELFF

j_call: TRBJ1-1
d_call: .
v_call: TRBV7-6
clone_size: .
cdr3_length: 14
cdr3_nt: TGTGCCACCGACTTGAGGGAGGGTGTTGATGAAGCTTTCTTT
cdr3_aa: CATDLREGVDEAFF

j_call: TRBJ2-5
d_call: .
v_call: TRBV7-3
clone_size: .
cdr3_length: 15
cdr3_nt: TGTGCCAGCAGCCATCGCCTGGGGGGAAAAGAGACCCAGTACTTC
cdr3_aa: CASSHRLGGKETQYF